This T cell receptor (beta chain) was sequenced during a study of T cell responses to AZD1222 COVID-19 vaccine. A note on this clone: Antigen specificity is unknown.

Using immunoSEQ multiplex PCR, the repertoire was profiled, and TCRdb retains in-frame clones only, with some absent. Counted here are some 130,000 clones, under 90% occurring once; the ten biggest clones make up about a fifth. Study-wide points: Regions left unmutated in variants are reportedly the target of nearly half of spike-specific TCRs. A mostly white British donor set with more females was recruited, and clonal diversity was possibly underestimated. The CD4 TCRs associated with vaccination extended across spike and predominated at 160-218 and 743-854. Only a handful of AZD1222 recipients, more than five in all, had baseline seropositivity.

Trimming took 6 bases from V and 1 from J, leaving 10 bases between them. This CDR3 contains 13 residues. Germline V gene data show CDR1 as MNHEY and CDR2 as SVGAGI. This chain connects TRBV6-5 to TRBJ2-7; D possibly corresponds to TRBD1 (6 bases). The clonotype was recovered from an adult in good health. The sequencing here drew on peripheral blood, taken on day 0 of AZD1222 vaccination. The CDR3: CASSPDSSYEQYF. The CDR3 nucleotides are TGTGCCAGCAGCCCGGACAGTTCCTACGAGCAGTACTTC.